A selection of T cell receptor beta chains follows, all from one sample in a study of blood T cell repertoires in COVID-19. Libraries were prepared by immunoSEQ multiplex PCR; TCRdb keeps only in-frame clonotypes and omits some of them. Altogether about 210,000 clones are present, 90% to 95% being singletons, with the ten largest covering 1% to 1.5%. Sequenced input: peripheral blood. These receptors were obtained from a man aged 25-45 years with acute or convalescent COVID-19. CDR3s include the opening cysteine and the closing phenylalanine or tryptophan. The size entry is marked missing in some rows and otherwise reads once, few, many or a size class.

TRBJ2-7	.	TRBV5-6	CASSLAGGEVNEQYF
TRBJ1-1	.	TRBV29-1	CSVFQGIPEAFF
TRBJ1-6	.	TRBV19	CASSMANSPLHF
TRBJ1-6	few	TRBV3-1/TRBV3-2	CARMDTTSYNSPLHF
TRBJ2-2	.	TRBV7-9	CASSRFGTATGELFF
TRBJ2-2	once	TRBV21-1	CASNLSGGGELFF
TRBJ2-7	.	TRBV13	CASSARQGAYEQYF
TRBJ2-2	.	TRBV9	CASSVGGRVTGELFF
TRBJ2-1	.	TRBV4-1	CASSQDPLVPGSSYNEQFF
TRBJ1-5	.	TRBV7-3	CASRSGTGSGNQPQHF
TRBJ2-5	.	TRBV27	CASRPHWQETQYF
TRBJ2-6	.	TRBV2	CASSSDLAPGANVLTF
TRBJ1-5	.	TRBV27	CASSFTGEVGNQPQHF
TRBJ1-5	.	TRBV15	CATSRDLSADYSNQPQHF
TRBJ2-1	.	TRBV6-5	CASSYRLAGGENEQFF
TRBJ1-1	.	TRBV7-9	CASSGQGNAEAFF
TRBJ2-5	.	TRBV4-1	CASSQDPRIQETQYF
TRBJ1-2	.	TRBV19	CASSSPTDLNGYTF
TRBJ1-2	once	TRBV2	CAIKQGGNYGYTF
TRBJ1-5	.	TRBV28	CASKNDRGQPQHF
TRBJ1-1	.	TRBV19	CASSNFGDEAFF
TRBJ2-1	.	TRBV11-2	CASSLRRGRGFNNEQFF
TRBJ2-5	.	TRBV9	CASSAGQRQETQYF
TRBJ2-7	.	TRBV28	CASSLGQELMQYF
TRBJ2-3	.	TRBV12-3/TRBV12-4	CASRSTGDTQYF
TRBJ1-1	once	TRBV4-2	CASSRTTQGAEAFF
TRBJ1-4	.	TRBV19	CASRQGGNEKLFF
TRBJ2-7	.	TRBV28	CASSSLGQVTEQYF
TRBJ2-7	.	TRBV11-2	CASSSRLGGGRREQYF
TRBJ1-4	.	TRBV3-1/TRBV3-2	CASSQDIDRGLGKLFF
TRBJ1-4	.	TRBV10-3	CAISDVQGEKLFF
TRBJ2-1	.	TRBV19	CASSRRTGGINNEQFF
TRBJ1-5	.	TRBV6-1	CASSEGGQGRTQHF
TRBJ2-1	.	TRBV5-1	CASSLAGGVEQFF
TRBJ2-3	.	TRBV5-1	CASSRLAGGPDTQYF
TRBJ1-1	.	TRBV27	CASSLNRGGGTEAFF
TRBJ2-2	few	TRBV13	CASSPGLAGARGELFF
TRBJ1-6	.	TRBV28	CASSAGVNSPLHF
TRBJ1-2	.	TRBV5-1	CASSLNGWGTGYTF
TRBJ2-3	.	TRBV9	CASSFSGAVTDTQYF
TRBJ2-2	.	TRBV19	CASSTTARGTGELFF
TRBJ1-2	.	TRBV7-2	CASSAEATGRGYTF
TRBJ2-2	.	TRBV18	CASSPPGLPYTGELFF